The 15 T cell receptor beta chains reported below all come from one sample, sequenced in a study of shared clonotypes between healthy human individuals. Generated by immunoSEQ multiplex PCR, the TCRdb table keeps only in-frame clones and is missing some. The sample contains more than 850,000 clones, 75% to 85% of which appear only once. The sequenced sample consisted of memory CD4+ T cells from PBMCs. Indicated subset: CD45RA-negative fraction. All receptors derive from a man between 18 and 29 years old in good health. Some clones in this sample may be carry-over from other donors' samples.

The V call is TRBV5-1, the J call TRBJ1-2, with TRBD1 as a possible D gene (5 bases). V was cut by 3 bases and J by 3 bases, with 18 bases left in between. The CDR3 length is 16 residues. Germline V lookup: CDR1 SGHRS, CDR2 YFSETQ. CDR3 sequence: CASSSPRDGSYYGYTF. The CDR3, as DNA: TGCGCCAGCAGCTCGCCTCGGGACGGTTCCTACTATGGCTACACCTTC.

This clone was picked up many times. At the DNA level, this CDR3 is encoded by other sequences in the same sample as well. This chain uses TRBV6-6 with TRBJ1-4; D gene uncertain. The V gene lost 0 bases and the J gene lost 7 bases, with 3 bases spanning the gap. The CDR3 has 12 amino acids. Germline loops: CDR1 MNHNY, CDR2 SVGAGI (reference sequence). CDR3 nucleotide sequence: TGTGCCAGCAGTTACTCTGGTGAAAAACTGTTTTTT. It encodes CASSYSGEKLFF.

The chain recombines TRBV5-1 with TRBJ2-7; D may match TRBD1 or TRBD2 (5 bases each). The V and J ends lost 0 bases and 6 bases respectively, with 19 bases between them. This CDR3 comprises 16 residues. Germline V lookup: CDR1 SGHRS, CDR2 YFSETQ. The CDR3 bases are TGCGCCAGCAGCTTGGCCGGCGTGGGACCGAATCCCGAGCAGTACTTC. Translated, it gives CASSLAGVGPNPEQYF.

This clone has only one observation. The chain has TRBV5-6 and TRBJ1-4, with 7 bases that match TRBD1. The length of the CDR3 is 16 residues. V trimming: 4 bases; J trimming: 3 bases; junction bases outside the gene matches: 9. Germline V gives CDR1 SGHDT, CDR2 YYEEEE. CDR3 DNA sequence: TGTGCCAGCAGCCTAAGGTACAGGGGACCTAATGAAAAACTGTTTTTT. Protein sequence: CASSLRYRGPNEKLFF. Full variable domain (outside the CDR3, taken from reference TRBV5-6 and TRBJ1-4): DAGVTQSPTHLIKTRGQQVTLRCSPKSGHDTVSWYQQALGQGPQFIFQYYEEEERQRGNFPDRFSGHQFPNYSSELNVNALLLGDSALYLCASSLRYRGPNEKLFFGSGTQLSVL.

The chain combines TRBV6-1 with TRBJ1-5; possibly TRBD1 for D (6 bases). CDR1 and CDR2 from the germline V gene are MNHNS and SASEGT. The CDR3 sequence is 13 residues long. Trimming cost V 7 bases and J 7 bases, with 14 bases left between them. As DNA, the CDR3 is TGTGCCAGCAACGGGAGGGGGGACCAGCCCCAGCATTTT. Amino acid sequence: CASNGRGDQPQHF.

The chain has TRBV19 and TRBJ1-4; D might be TRBD1 (6 bases). Germline values: CDR1 LNHDA, CDR2 SQIVND (reference sequence). V was pared by 5 bases and J by 8 bases, with 21 bases between. The CDR3 sequence is 16 residues long. The CDR3 protein is CASSSPEERGREKLFF. CDR3 DNA sequence: TGTGCCAGTAGTTCACCTGAAGAAAGGGGGAGGGAAAAACTGTTTTTT.

Only one count was recorded for this clone. The rearrangement links TRBV10-2 to TRBJ1-1; D is ambiguous. Germline V gene lookup returns CDR1 WSHSY and CDR2 SAAADI. This CDR3 comprises 11 residues. Trimming took 7 bases from V and 7 from J, leaving 10 bases between them. The chain's CDR3 is CASMRVDEAFF. The CDR3 DNA follows: TGCGCCAGCATGCGGGTAGATGAAGCTTTCTTT.

The chain employs TRBV7-3 and TRBJ2-4, with D possibly TRBD2 on 6 matching bases. V was shortened by 6 bases and J by 3 bases, with 18 bases between the two germline ends. The CDR3 has 16 residues. CDR1 SGHTA and CDR2 FQGTGA come from the germline V gene. The CDR3 DNA reads as TGTGCCAGCAGTCAAAGGGCGGGGTTAGGCAAAAACATTCAGTACTTC. It is translated as CASSQRAGLGKNIQYF.

The genes are TRBV6-5 and TRBJ2-1; 10 bases match TRBD2. V was pared by 5 bases and J by 4 bases, with 5 bases of the junction left unmatched. The germline CDR1 and CDR2 sequences are MNHEY and SVGAGI. The CDR3 loop spans 15 amino acids. Here the CDR3 reads CASSISGRSYNEQFF. In DNA form, the CDR3 reads TGTGCCAGCAGTATTAGCGGGAGGTCGTACAATGAGCAGTTCTTC.

The CDR3 DNA follows: TGTGCCAGCAGCTTAATCACAGGCTTCACGGCTGGAAACACCATATATTTT. This gives the protein CASSLITGFTAGNTIYF. The chain has TRBV7-2 and TRBJ1-3; D perhaps matches TRBD1 (5 bases). This CDR3 spans 17 amino acids. CDR1 and CDR2 (germline): SGHTA, FQGNSA. The V end was cut by 2 bases, the J end by 2 bases, with 16 bases between.

The chain combines TRBV7-9 with TRBJ2-7, with D possibly TRBD1 on 5 matching bases. V was clipped by 0 bases and J by 2 bases, with 5 bases between them. This CDR3 comprises 13 residues. Germline CDR1 and CDR2: SEHNR and FQNEAQ (reference sequence). The CDR3 nucleotides read TGTGCCAGCAGCTTAGCCAGGGCCTACGAGCAGTACTTC. Its translation: CASSLARAYEQYF.

The CDR3 here is CASSPQGVDQPQHF. The CDR3, as DNA: TGTGCCAGCAGCCCCCAGGGCGTTGATCAGCCCCAGCATTTT. V and J are TRBV7-2 and TRBJ1-5, with D perhaps TRBD1 (5 bases). The V gene lost 5 bases and the J gene lost 5 bases, with 13 bases spanning the gap. The germline gives CDR1 SGHTA, CDR2 FQGNSA. The CDR3 runs 14 residues.

This clone was seen repeatedly, ten times or more. The genes are TRBV5-4 and TRBJ2-1; D gene ambiguous. CDR1 and CDR2 (germline): SGHNT, YYREEE (reference sequence). CDR3 length: 13 amino acids. Trimming left V 4 bases short and J 9 bases short, with 14 bases between. In nucleotides, the CDR3 is TGTGCCAGCAGCCCGGGCTCCGAAGGTGAGCAGTTCTTC. Its protein product is CASSPGSEGEQFF. Full variable domain (outside the CDR3, taken from reference TRBV5-4 and TRBJ2-1): ETGVTQSPTHLIKTRGQQVTLRCSSQSGHNTVSWYQQALGQGPQFIFQYYREEENGRGNFPPRFSGLQFPNYSSELNVNALELDDSALYLCASSPGSEGEQFFGPGTRLTVL.

CDR3 in amino acids: CASSTRAQETQYF. The CDR3 coding sequence is TGTGCCAGCAGCACTCGGGCCCAAGAGACCCAGTACTTC. V is TRBV11-3 and J is TRBJ2-5; D unresolved. CDR1 and CDR2 (germline): SGHNT, YENEEA. The CDR3 has 13 residues. Deletions cut 5 bases from V and 1 base from J, with 8 bases between.

The chain is built from TRBV6-6 and TRBJ2-1; D tentatively fits TRBD1 or TRBD2 (5 bases each). Trimming took 5 bases from V and 3 from J, leaving 17 bases between them. The CDR3 consists of 16 residues. Germline assignment: CDR1 MNHNY and CDR2 SVGAGI (reference sequence). The CDR3: CASSQRGELFYNEQFF. Written as DNA, the CDR3 is TGTGCCAGCAGTCAACGAGGGGAACTTTTCTACAATGAGCAGTTCTTC.